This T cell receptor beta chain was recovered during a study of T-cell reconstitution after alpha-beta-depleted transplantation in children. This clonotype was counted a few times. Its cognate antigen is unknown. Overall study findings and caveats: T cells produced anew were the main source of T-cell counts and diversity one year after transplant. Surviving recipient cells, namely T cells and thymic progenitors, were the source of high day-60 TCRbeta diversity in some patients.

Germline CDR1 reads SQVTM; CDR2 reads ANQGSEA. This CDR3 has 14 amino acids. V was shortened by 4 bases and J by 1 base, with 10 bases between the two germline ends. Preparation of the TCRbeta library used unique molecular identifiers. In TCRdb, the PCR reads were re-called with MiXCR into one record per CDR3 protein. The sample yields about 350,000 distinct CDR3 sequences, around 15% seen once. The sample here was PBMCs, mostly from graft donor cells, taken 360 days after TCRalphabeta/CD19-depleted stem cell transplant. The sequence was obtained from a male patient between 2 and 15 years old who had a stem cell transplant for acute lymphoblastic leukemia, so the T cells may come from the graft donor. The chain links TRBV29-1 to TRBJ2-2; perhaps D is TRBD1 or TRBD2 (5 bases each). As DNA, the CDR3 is TGCAGCGTTGCGACGGGACGGAACACCGGGGAGCTGTTTTTT. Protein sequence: CSVATGRNTGELFF.